Listed below are T cell receptor beta chains from one sample, sequenced in a study of CD8+CD57+ T cells in acquired aplastic anemia. Each CDR3 protein is one row after TCRdb ran MiXCR on the reads. There are 50,000 to 70,000 distinct CDR3 sequences in the sample; about 50% occur only once, and 2.5% lies in the top ten. The sample was sorted CD4+, CD8+, or CD8+CD57+ T cells (not recorded which) from PBMCs. These receptors were taken from a human donor in good health, serving as a control. The CDR3 runs from the conserved cysteine through the conserved F or W. The D gene is left open where the match is weak. Size is stated for part of the rows, as once, few or many counts, or as a class when the clone is expanded.

size: -
V: TRBV19
D: -
J: TRBJ1-5
CDR3: CASGRGWTQTSNQPQHF
DNA: TGTGCCAGTGGTAGGGGGTGGACCCAAACGAGCAATCAGCCCCAGCATTTT

size: many
V: TRBV19
D: TRBD1
J: TRBJ1-4
CDR3: CASSGTGGGKLFF
DNA: TGTGCCAGTTCCGGGACAGGGGGCGGAAAACTGTTTTTT

size: -
V: TRBV7-3
D: -
J: TRBJ2-1
CDR3: CASSPHPYNEQFF
DNA: TGTGCCAGCAGCCCCCACCCCTACAATGAGCAGTTCTTC

size: once
V: TRBV24-1
D: -
J: TRBJ2-1
CDR3: CATSVERGTSSYNEQFF
DNA: TGTGCCACCAGTGTCGAACGGGGGACGAGCTCCTACAATGAGCAGTTCTTC

size: -
V: TRBV19
D: -
J: TRBJ1-6
CDR3: CASSLTGGSPLHF
DNA: TGTGCCAGCAGCCTCACAGGAGGTTCACCCCTCCACTTT

size: once
V: TRBV10-2
D: TRBD2
J: TRBJ2-4
CDR3: CASSEWGRDIQYF
DNA: TGCGCCAGCAGTGAATGGGGGAGGGACATTCAGTACTTC

size: many
V: TRBV2
D: -
J: TRBJ2-6
CDR3: CASSAQISGANVLTF
DNA: TGTGCCAGCAGTGCCCAAATCTCTGGGGCCAACGTCCTGACTTTC

size: many
V: TRBV5-1
D: -
J: TRBJ1-1
CDR3: CASSLWTNTEAFF
DNA: TGCGCCAGCAGCTTGTGGACAAACACTGAAGCTTTCTTT

size: many
V: TRBV9
D: TRBD2
J: TRBJ2-5
CDR3: CASSVAGGGYQETQYF
DNA: TGTGCCAGCAGCGTAGCGGGCGGGGGGTACCAAGAGACCCAGTACTTC

size: -
V: TRBV25-1
D: -
J: TRBJ2-7
CDR3: CASTKQGYYEQYF
DNA: TGTGCCAGCACGAAACAGGGATACTACGAGCAGTACTTC

size: once
V: TRBV15
D: -
J: TRBJ1-2
CDR3: CATREGYGYTF
DNA: TGTGCCACCAGGGAAGGCTATGGCTACACCTTC

size: -
V: TRBV19
D: -
J: TRBJ1-6
CDR3: CASSIRDGNSPLHF
DNA: TGTGCCAGTAGTATCCGGGACGGGAATTCACCCCTCCACTTT

size: many
V: TRBV9
D: TRBD2
J: TRBJ2-7
CDR3: CASSVGTSGSYEQYF
DNA: TGTGCCAGCAGCGTAGGGACTAGCGGATCCTACGAGCAGTACTTC

size: -
V: TRBV2
D: TRBD2
J: TRBJ2-7
CDR3: CASRTGLAGLEQYF
DNA: TGTGCCAGCCGAACGGGACTAGCGGGATTAGAGCAGTACTTC

size: many
V: TRBV20-1
D: -
J: TRBJ2-7
CDR3: CSASGGSSYEQYF
DNA: TGCAGTGCTAGCGGAGGGAGCTCCTACGAGCAGTACTTC

size: many
V: TRBV19
D: -
J: TRBJ2-2
CDR3: CASSIGPSSPGELFF
DNA: TGTGCCAGTAGTATCGGGCCCTCGAGCCCCGGGGAGCTGTTTTTT

size: few
V: TRBV5-1
D: -
J: TRBJ1-2
CDR3: CASSAAGAANYGYTF
DNA: TGCGCCAGCAGCGCCGCGGGGGCAGCTAACTATGGCTACACCTTC

size: -
V: TRBV11-1
D: -
J: TRBJ2-1
CDR3: CASSLETGRNNEQFF
DNA: TGTGCCAGCAGCTTAGAGACGGGACGGAACAATGAGCAGTTCTTC

size: -
V: TRBV19
D: TRBD1
J: TRBJ1-5
CDR3: CASRTGARGIQPQHF
DNA: TGTGCCAGTAGGACAGGGGCCAGGGGGATACAGCCCCAGCATTTT

size: many
V: TRBV28
D: TRBD2
J: TRBJ2-7
CDR3: CASSYSGRSSYEQYF
DNA: TGTGCCAGCAGCTATAGCGGGAGGTCGTCCTACGAGCAGTACTTC

size: many
V: TRBV7-7
D: TRBD2
J: TRBJ2-5
CDR3: CASSLGLAGVLAQYF
DNA: TGTGCCAGCAGCTTAGGATTAGCGGGGGTCCTCGCCCAGTACTTC

size: -
V: TRBV19
D: -
J: TRBJ2-3
CDR3: CASRALVTDTQYF
DNA: TGTGCCAGCCGGGCACTAGTCACAGATACGCAGTATTTT

size: once
V: TRBV19
D: TRBD1
J: TRBJ1-5
CDR3: CASSWDRAQHF
DNA: TGTGCCAGTAGTTGGGACAGGGCTCAGCATTTT

size: -
V: TRBV20-1
D: -
J: TRBJ2-1
CDR3: CSAVQGRQQFF
DNA: TGCAGTGCCGTTCAGGGGAGGCAGCAGTTCTTC

size: few
V: TRBV28
D: -
J: TRBJ2-4
CDR3: CASSLLGPKNIQYF
DNA: TGTGCCAGCAGTTTACTCGGACCAAAAAACATTCAGTACTTC

size: many
V: TRBV19
D: -
J: TRBJ2-3
CDR3: CASSPRGRFERNTDTQYF
DNA: TGTGCCAGTAGCCCGAGAGGACGTTTTGAGCGGAACACAGATACGCAGTATTTT

size: -
V: TRBV15
D: -
J: TRBJ1-3
CDR3: CATSVADRDTIYF
DNA: TGTGCCACCAGCGTGGCAGACAGAGACACCATATATTTT

size: -
V: TRBV2
D: -
J: TRBJ2-3
CDR3: CASSESVGGDTQYF
DNA: TGTGCCAGCAGTGAATCCGTAGGGGGAGATACGCAGTATTTT

size: once
V: TRBV7-9
D: TRBD1
J: TRBJ2-7
CDR3: CASSDDRDRYEQYF
DNA: TGTGCCAGCAGCGACGACAGGGATCGGTACGAGCAGTACTTC

size: once
V: TRBV10-3
D: -
J: TRBJ1-1
CDR3: CAISVDGTEAFF
DNA: TGTGCCATCAGTGTTGATGGCACTGAAGCTTTCTTT

size: many
V: TRBV11-3
D: TRBD2
J: TRBJ2-2
CDR3: CASSWTSGNTGELFF
DNA: TGTGCCAGCAGCTGGACTAGCGGGAACACCGGGGAGCTGTTTTTT

size: many
V: TRBV11-2
D: -
J: TRBJ2-3
CDR3: CASSLDRQGEVPDTQYF
DNA: TGTGCCAGCAGCTTAGATCGCCAGGGCGAAGTCCCAGATACGCAGTATTTT

size: -
V: TRBV29-1
D: TRBD1
J: TRBJ2-7
CDR3: CSVELTGGEQYF
DNA: TGCAGCGTTGAGTTAACAGGGGGCGAGCAGTACTTC

size: few
V: TRBV18
D: -
J: TRBJ2-1
CDR3: CASSPNYYGTQIYNEQFF
DNA: TGTGCCAGCTCACCAAACTATTACGGGACTCAGATTTACAATGAGCAGTTCTTC

size: -
V: TRBV14
D: -
J: TRBJ1-2
CDR3: CASSQDPRGGYTF
DNA: TGTGCCAGCAGCCAAGATCCCAGGGGTGGCTACACCTTC

size: once
V: TRBV24-1
D: TRBD2
J: TRBJ2-1
CDR3: CATSDRTSGRGNEQFF
DNA: TGTGCCACCAGTGACCGGACTAGCGGGAGGGGCAATGAGCAGTTCTTC

size: many
V: TRBV28
D: TRBD2
J: TRBJ2-7
CDR3: CASSPPGLADYEQYF
DNA: TGTGCCAGCAGTCCACCGGGACTAGCGGACTACGAGCAGTACTTC

size: many
V: TRBV11-3
D: -
J: TRBJ1-5
CDR3: CASSATAGPNQPQHF
DNA: TGTGCCAGCAGCGCAACCGCGGGGCCCAATCAGCCCCAGCATTTT

size: -
V: TRBV13
D: -
J: TRBJ1-6
CDR3: CASRIGAFNSPLHF
DNA: TGTGCCAGCAGGATAGGGGCGTTTAATTCACCCCTCCACTTT

size: -
V: TRBV24-1
D: TRBD1
J: TRBJ2-7
CDR3: CATSRGGQGYEQYF
DNA: TGTGCCACCAGTCGAGGGGGACAGGGCTACGAGCAGTACTTC

size: many
V: TRBV20-1
D: TRBD2
J: TRBJ2-7
CDR3: CSARLAGGSFEQYF
DNA: TGCAGTGCTAGGCTAGCGGGAGGTTCCTTCGAGCAGTACTTC

size: -
V: TRBV20-1
D: -
J: TRBJ2-7
CDR3: CSASMDTTYEQYF
DNA: TGCAGTGCTAGCATGGACACTACCTACGAGCAGTACTTC